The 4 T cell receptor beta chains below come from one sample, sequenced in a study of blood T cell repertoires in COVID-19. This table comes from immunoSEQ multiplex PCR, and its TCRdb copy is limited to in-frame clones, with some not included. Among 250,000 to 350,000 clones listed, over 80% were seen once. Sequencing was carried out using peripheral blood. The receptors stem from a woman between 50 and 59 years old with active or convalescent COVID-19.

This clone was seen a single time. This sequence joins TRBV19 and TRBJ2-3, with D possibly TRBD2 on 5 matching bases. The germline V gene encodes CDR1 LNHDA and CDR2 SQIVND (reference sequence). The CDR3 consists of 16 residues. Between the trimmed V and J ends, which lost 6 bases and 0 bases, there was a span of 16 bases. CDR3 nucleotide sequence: TGTGCCAGTAGCCTAGCACGATTCAGCAGCACAGATACGCAGTATTTT. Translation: CASSLARFSSTDTQYF.

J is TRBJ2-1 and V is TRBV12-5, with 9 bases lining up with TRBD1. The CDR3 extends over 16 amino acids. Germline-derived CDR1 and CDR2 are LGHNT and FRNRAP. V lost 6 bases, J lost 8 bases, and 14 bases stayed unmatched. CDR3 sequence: CASGLYRGQGLDEQFF. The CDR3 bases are TGTGCTAGTGGCCTCTACAGGGGGCAGGGGCTCGATGAGCAGTTCTTC.

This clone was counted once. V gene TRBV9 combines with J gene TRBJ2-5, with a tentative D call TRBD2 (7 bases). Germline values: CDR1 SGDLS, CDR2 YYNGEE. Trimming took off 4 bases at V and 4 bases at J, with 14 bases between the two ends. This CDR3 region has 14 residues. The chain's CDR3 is CASSPGGAGETQYF. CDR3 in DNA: TGTGCCAGCAGCCCTGGGGGGGCGGGAGAGACCCAGTACTTC.

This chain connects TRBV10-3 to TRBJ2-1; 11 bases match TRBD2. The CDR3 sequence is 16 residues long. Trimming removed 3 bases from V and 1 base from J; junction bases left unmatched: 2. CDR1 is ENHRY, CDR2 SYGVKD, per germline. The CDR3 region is CAISETSGGSYNEQFF. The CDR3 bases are TGTGCCATCAGTGAAACTAGCGGGGGTTCCTACAATGAGCAGTTCTTC.